This TCR beta chain was retrieved from a study of OX40 agonist ivuxolimab in advanced cancers. Background on the whole study: Ivuxolimab was an agonistic, fully human IgG2 monoclonal antibody directed against OX40 (CD134), a costimulatory receptor. Intravenous ivuxolimab was administered to patients every 2 weeks at six dose levels: 0.01, 0.1, 0.3, 1.5, 3 and 10 mg/kg. Among the roughly 52 dose-escalation patients, about 19 had hepatocellular carcinoma, about 15 melanoma, 9 renal cell carcinoma and 9 head and neck cancer. In the dose-escalation cohort, more than 80% of patients were male, and the mean age was roughly 60 years with a range of about 20 to 79. Prior anti-PD-1, anti-PD-L1 or anti-CTLA-4 therapy was permitted, and less than 45% of dose-escalation patients had received checkpoint inhibitors. Partial responses occurred in three dose-escalation patients, of whom one had hepatocellular carcinoma and two had cutaneous melanoma. Peripheral TCRbeta sequencing aimed to test whether ivuxolimab altered TCR sequence diversity and caused clonal T-cell expansion. The monotherapy dose-escalation portion (N ≈ 50 patients) of the phase I ivuxolimab trial is reported in the paper. Summary of the overall study and its limitations: In the 0.1-3.0 mg/kg groups, partial responders were among the patients with the lowest normalized peripheral clonal expansion, particularly in CD8+ T cells. At doses of 0.1 to 3.0 mg/kg, clonal expansion of both CD4+ and CD8+ blood T cells was observed from baseline to week 6. The antigen specificity of the peripheral T cells that underwent clonal expansion was not determined. On average, CD8+ T cells showed more expanded clones than CD4+ T cells after ivuxolimab. Low levels of normalized T-cell clonal expansion were also seen in some nonresponding patients.

Spanning cysteine to phenylalanine, the CDR3 consists of 14 amino acids. Just the 42-base CDR3 DNA is kept, in frame starting at base 1. The germline ends are 10 bases apart after V is trimmed by 4 bases and J by 0 bases. The germline V gene specifies ENHRY as CDR1 and SYGVKD as CDR2. Patients with autoimmune disease history or receiving systemic immunosuppression were excluded from the trial. Peripheral blood for TCR sequencing was drawn from every dose cohort at baseline, at cycle 4 day 1 and at cycle 7 day 1. Samples were obtained from an open-label, multicenter, first-in-human phase I dose-escalation trial of ivuxolimab. Adults with locally advanced or metastatic melanoma, renal cell, hepatocellular, or head and neck squamous cell carcinoma were enrolled in the trial. Before TCR sequencing, CD4+ T cells and CD8+ T cells were sorted from peripheral blood as separate populations. Turning to this clone: Its antigen is not yet known. No base quality values were provided; no much bigger clone lies one nucleotide off.

To sequence the TCRbeta CDR3 region, genomic DNA was isolated from the sorted cells. The immunoSEQ Assay was used for sequencing of TCRbeta CDR3 regions. Sourced from immuneACCESS, this table was stored by TCRdb with only in-frame sequences that have V and J called. A share of the clones is absent; for the studies checked, an unresolved V gene accounts for under half, and the remainder has no known explanation. Counted in this sample were around 65,000 clones; about 90% of them appeared once. The biggest ten clones account for about 0.34% of the sample. The receptor was derived from an adult with an advanced solid tumor such as melanoma, head and neck, liver or kidney cancer. In this chain, TRBV10-3 is recombined with TRBJ2-7, with a weak D call of TRBD2 (6 bases match). The sample here was CD4+ or CD8+ T cells sorted from blood, taken in a trial of the OX40 agonist ivuxolimab. The nucleotide sequence reads as follows: TGTGCCATCAGTGTTGCGGGGAGCTCCTACGAGCAGTACTTC. It encodes CAISVAGSSYEQYF.